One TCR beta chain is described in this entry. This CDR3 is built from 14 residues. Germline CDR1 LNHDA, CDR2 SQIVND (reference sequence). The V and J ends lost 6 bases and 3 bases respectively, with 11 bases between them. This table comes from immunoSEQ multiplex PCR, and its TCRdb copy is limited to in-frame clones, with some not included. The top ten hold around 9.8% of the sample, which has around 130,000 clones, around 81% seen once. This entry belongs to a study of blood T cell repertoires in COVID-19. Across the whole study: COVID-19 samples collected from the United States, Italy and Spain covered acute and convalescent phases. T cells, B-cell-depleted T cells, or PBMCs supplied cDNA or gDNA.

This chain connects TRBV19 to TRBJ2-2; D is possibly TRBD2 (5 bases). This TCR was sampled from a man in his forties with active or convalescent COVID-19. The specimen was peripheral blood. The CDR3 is CASRVERDTGELFF. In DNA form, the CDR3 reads TGTGCCAGTAGGGTAGAGAGGGACACCGGGGAGCTGTTTTTT.